This T cell receptor (beta chain) was sequenced during a study of breast tumors, draining lymph nodes, adjacent tissues. TCRdb reprocessed the multiplex PCR reads via MiXCR and lists one record per CDR3 protein. Of fewer than 250,000 distinct CDR3 sequences listed, roughly 32% are singletons. Breast cancer patients provided tissue from their axillary draining lymph nodes. The sequence derives from a female donor with breast cancer. Some clones in this sample may be carry-over from other donors' samples. The specimen sequenced was axillary lymph node tissue.

The CDR3 protein is CSAGIRDWNTDTQYF. The CDR3, as DNA: TGCAGTGCTGGGATCCGGGACTGGAACACAGATACGCAGTATTTT. The rearrangement uses TRBV29-1 and TRBJ2-3; possible D gene TRBD2, 6 bases. Germline CDR1 is SQVTM and CDR2 is ANQGSEA. The length of the CDR3 is 15 residues.